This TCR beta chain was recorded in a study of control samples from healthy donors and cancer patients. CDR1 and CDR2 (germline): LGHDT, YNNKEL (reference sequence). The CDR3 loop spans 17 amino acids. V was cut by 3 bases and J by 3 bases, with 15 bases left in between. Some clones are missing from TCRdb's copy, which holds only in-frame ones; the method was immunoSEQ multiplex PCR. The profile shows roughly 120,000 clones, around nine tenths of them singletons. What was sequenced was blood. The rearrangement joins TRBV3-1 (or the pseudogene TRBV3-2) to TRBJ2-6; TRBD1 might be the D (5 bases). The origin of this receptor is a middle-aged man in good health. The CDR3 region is CASSHSQGLIGANVLTF. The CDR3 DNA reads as TGTGCCAGCAGCCATAGTCAGGGTTTGATTGGGGCCAACGTCCTGACTTTC.